Listed below are T cell receptor beta chains from one sample, sequenced in a study of blood T cell repertoires in COVID-19. Measured with immunoSEQ multiplex PCR; TCRdb has only the in-frame clones, and not every one. This sample has around 40,000 clones, with 89% found just once. Sequencing was done on a sample of peripheral blood. These receptors came from a man in his fifties with active COVID-19. Each CDR3 is given with its conserved first and last residue. D genes are given only for firm matches. The listing skips clone size in some rows; elsewhere it reads once, few, many or a size class.

>TRBJ2-5|TRBV6-2/TRBV6-3|TRBD1|.
TGTGCCAGCAGCCCTACAACAAACAGGGGCCCGGGGCGAACCCAGTACTTC
CASSPTTNRGPGRTQYF
>TRBJ2-4|TRBV11-2|.|once
TGTGCCAGCAGCTTAGGTCCAGGGGACATTCAGTACTTC
CASSLGPGDIQYF
>TRBJ1-2|TRBV28|TRBD1|.
TGTGCCAGCAGAGACCCCCTTTGGGCGACAGGGAGCTATGGCTACACCTTC
CASRDPLWATGSYGYTF
>TRBJ2-1|TRBV3-1/TRBV3-2|TRBD2|.
TGTGCCAGTCAGTCCACTAGCGGGAGGCATGAGCAGTTCTTC
CASQSTSGRHEQFF
>TRBJ2-1|TRBV30|.|.
TGTGCCCTTTTGAGAGGGTCCTACAATGAGCAGTTCTTC
CALLRGSYNEQFF
>TRBJ2-1|TRBV19|.|few
TGTGCCAGTAGTATATTTGGTCCCGAGAATGAGCAGTTCTTC
CASSIFGPENEQFF
>TRBJ2-5|TRBV28|.|once
TGTGCCAGCAGTTTAGTTTCAGATCAAGAGACCCAGTACTTC
CASSLVSDQETQYF
>TRBJ1-5|TRBV7-9|TRBD1|few
TGTGCCAGCAGCTTGGGACAGATCAATCAGCCCCAGCATTTT
CASSLGQINQPQHF
>TRBJ2-5|TRBV18|.|once
TGTGCCAGCTCCCCTAGGGACGGGAGTCAAGAGACCCAGTACTTC
CASSPRDGSQETQYF
>TRBJ2-5|TRBV27|TRBD2|.
TGTGCCAGCAGTTTTTGGGGGGGTGAGACCCAGTACTTC
CASSFWGGETQYF
>TRBJ2-3|TRBV2|.|.
TGTGCCAGCAGTGAAGCGCTTGGGGGGGATACGCAGTATTTT
CASSEALGGDTQYF
>TRBJ1-5|TRBV18|TRBD1|.
TGTGCCAGCTCACCAAGGACAGGGGAGGGTCAGCCCCAGCATTTT
CASSPRTGEGQPQHF
>TRBJ1-3|TRBV5-1|.|.
TGCGCCAGCAGCTTACAGAGCTCTGGAAACACCATATATTTT
CASSLQSSGNTIYF
>TRBJ2-3|TRBV28|.|.
TGTGCCAGCAGCTTTGAAGTGAGGAGTTATAGCACAGATACGCAGTATTTT
CASSFEVRSYSTDTQYF
>TRBJ2-3|TRBV5-1|.|.
TGCGCCAGCAGCCTACCCTACGCCGCGGCTAGCACAGATACGCAGTATTTT
CASSLPYAAASTDTQYF
>TRBJ2-3|TRBV28|TRBD2|.
TGTGCCAGCAGTTTGCCTACGGTGGCGGGAGGGACAGATACGCAGTATTTT
CASSLPTVAGGTDTQYF
>TRBJ2-5|TRBV5-6|TRBD1|.
TGTGCCAGCAGCCGCCAGGGGACAGGGACGACGGAGACCCAGTACTTC
CASSRQGTGTTETQYF
>TRBJ2-5|TRBV9|TRBD1|.
TGTGCCAGCAGCGGAGGACAGGGGCAAGAGACCCAGTACTTC
CASSGGQGQETQYF
>TRBJ2-1|TRBV5-1|.|.
TGCGCCAGCAGCTTGTTGGCAGACAATGAGCAGTTCTTC
CASSLLADNEQFF
>TRBJ2-7|TRBV7-2|.|.
TGTGCCAGCAGCTTAGGACGGTCGACCCGGGGGGAGCAGTACTTC
CASSLGRSTRGEQYF
>TRBJ2-5|TRBV7-6|TRBD1|.
TGTGCCAGCAGCCAGGGGGAATCGCTCCAAGAGACCCAGTACTTC
CASSQGESLQETQYF
>TRBJ2-5|TRBV23-1|.|.
TGCGCCAGCAGTCACGTAACTCGGGGGTCAGACGTAGAGACCCAGTACTTC
CASSHVTRGSDVETQYF
>TRBJ2-3|TRBV5-1|TRBD2|.
TGCGCCAGCACCAAGGGACTAGCGGGAACAGATACGCAGTATTTT
CASTKGLAGTDTQYF
>TRBJ2-3|TRBV27|.|.
TGTGCCAGCTCCCTCGCAGTGGGCGCAGATACGCAGTATTTT
CASSLAVGADTQYF
>TRBJ2-2|TRBV28|.|.
TGTGCCAGCAGTCCCGACCCCCTAGGGGGAGCTTTTCTTGGGGACATCGGGGAGCTGTTTTTT
CASSPDPLGGAFLGDIGELFF
>TRBJ1-2|TRBV7-9|.|.
TGTGCCAGCAGCTTAAACAGGGTGGATGGCTACACCTTC
CASSLNRVDGYTF